Listed here are 16 T cell receptor beta chains from one sample, sequenced in a study of OX40 agonist ivuxolimab in advanced cancers. Profiling relied on immunoSEQ multiplex PCR, and the TCRdb table lists in-frame clones only, not all of them. Among 95,000 to 150,000 clones, approximately 92% were seen once, and the ten largest hold 0.15% to 0.19%. Sample: CD4+ or CD8+ T cells sorted from blood, taken in a trial of the OX40 agonist ivuxolimab. The receptors originated from an adult with an advanced solid tumor such as melanoma, head and neck, liver or kidney cancer.

The V call is TRBV5-5, the J call TRBJ2-2; D is possibly TRBD1 or TRBD2 (6 bases each). Trimming took off 3 bases at V and 4 bases at J, with 16 bases between the two ends. Germline assignment: CDR1 SGHKS and CDR2 YYEKEE (reference sequence). The CDR3 extends over 16 amino acids. This chain's CDR3 is CASSSLLGGSTGELFF. The DNA of the CDR3 is TGTGCCAGCAGCTCTCTGTTAGGGGGGAGCACCGGGGAGCTGTTTTTT.

This sequence joins TRBV5-4 and TRBJ2-7; D could derive from TRBD1 or TRBD2 (5 bases each). This CDR3 comprises 15 residues. The germline V and J ends were trimmed by 0 bases and 2 bases, with 12 bases remaining between them. CDR1 SGHNT and CDR2 YYREEE come from the germline V gene (reference sequence). In DNA form, the CDR3 reads TGTGCCAGCAGCTTGGGGGGGTTGGGGCCCTACGAGCAGTACTTC. It specifies CASSLGGLGPYEQYF.

This clone is a singleton in its sample. The V and J genes are TRBV7-9 and TRBJ1-1, with D tentatively TRBD1 (6 bases). The V gene lost 5 bases and the J gene lost 2 bases, with 12 bases spanning the gap. The CDR3 covers 14 residues. Germline V CDR1 and CDR2: SEHNR, FQNEAQ (reference sequence). DNA of the CDR3: TGTGCCAGCAGCCAATCAGGGGCCAACACTGAAGCTTTCTTT. This gives the protein CASSQSGANTEAFF. Looking up the rest from reference TRBV7-9 and TRBJ1-1 gives the full variable domain: DTGVSQNPRHKITKRGQNVTFRCDPISEHNRLYWYRQTLGQGPEFLTYFQNEAQLEKSRLLSDRFSAERPKGSFSTLEIQRTEQGDSAMYLCASSQSGANTEAFFGQGTRLTVV.

The rearrangement links TRBV5-1 to TRBJ2-7; 9 bases align to TRBD2. Losses at the gene ends were 4 bases for V and 0 bases for J; bases not matched to a gene: 2. The CDR3 is 14 residues long. Germline V gene sequence: CDR1 SGHRS, CDR2 YFSETQ. The CDR3 is CASSASGDSYEQYF. The CDR3, as DNA: TGCGCCAGCAGCGCTAGCGGGGACTCCTACGAGCAGTACTTC.

V usage is TRBV28 and J usage is TRBJ2-4; no clear D. The CDR3 length is 14 residues. In germline, CDR1 is MDHEN, CDR2 SYDVKM. V dropped 5 bases and J dropped 0 bases, with 8 bases sitting between them. The CDR3 sequence: CASSVRRAKNIQYF. CDR3 nucleotide sequence: TGTGCCAGCAGTGTACGGAGAGCCAAAAACATTCAGTACTTC.

The chain recombines TRBV19 with TRBJ1-5; 8 nucleotides align to TRBD1. Germline V CDR1 and CDR2: LNHDA, SQIVND (reference sequence). The V and J ends lost 7 bases and 4 bases, in that order; junction bases with no gene match: 6. The CDR3 covers 14 residues. CDR3 amino acids: CASTDRGTNQPQHF. CDR3 sequence (DNA): TGTGCCAGTACCGACAGGGGTACTAATCAGCCCCAGCATTTT.

The V and J genes are TRBV19 and TRBJ1-5; TRBD1 is a possible D gene (5 bases). The ends were cut back, 0 bases at V and 1 base at J, with 7 bases in the middle. CDR3 size: 15 residues. Germline V CDR1 and CDR2: LNHDA, SQIVND (reference sequence). For the CDR3, the DNA is TGTGCCAGTAGTATAGATCGGACAAGCAATCAGCCCCAGCATTTT. As protein: CASSIDRTSNQPQHF.

This clone was seen only once. This chain uses TRBV28 with TRBJ2-7; tentatively, D is TRBD1 (6 bases). Germline V gene data show CDR1 as MDHEN and CDR2 as SYDVKM. V shed 1 base and J shed 6 bases, with 13 bases lying between them. This CDR3 comprises 14 residues. CDR3 amino acids: CASSLSGVKGEQYF. CDR3 in DNA: TGTGCCAGCAGTTTATCAGGGGTGAAGGGCGAGCAGTACTTC. The full variable domain, in which reference TRBV28 and TRBJ2-7 provide the parts outside the CDR3, is DVKVTQSSRYLVKRTGEKVFLECVQDMDHENMFWYRQDPGLGLRLIYFSYDVKMKEKGDIPEGYSVSREKKERFSLILESASTNQTSMYLCASSLSGVKGEQYFGPGTRLTVT.

DNA of the CDR3: TGTGCCAGCAGCTTGCCGGGGGCGCCCGGCTACACCTTC. Translated, it gives CASSLPGAPGYTF. The rearrangement links TRBV7-9 to TRBJ1-2; D might be TRBD1 (6 bases). Germline lookup yields CDR1 SEHNR and CDR2 FQNEAQ (reference sequence). Trimming left V 3 bases short and J 8 bases short, with 13 bases between. The CDR3 covers 13 residues.

This clone has just one count. CDR3 in amino acids: CASRDLTASYGYTF. The CDR3 region has the DNA TGTGCCAGCAGAGACCTGACAGCCAGCTATGGCTACACCTTC. The gene calls are TRBV28 and TRBJ1-2; perhaps TRBD1 as D (5 bases). Between the trimmed V and J ends, which lost 6 bases and 4 bases, there was a span of 15 bases. From germline, CDR1 is MDHEN and CDR2 SYDVKM. This CDR3 has 14 residues.

The V and J genes are TRBV6-6 and TRBJ2-1; 9 nucleotides line up with TRBD1. The trim removed 7 bases at V and 8 bases at J, leaving 12 bases unmatched. CDR3 length: 15 amino acids. CDR1 is MNHNY, CDR2 SVGAGI, per germline (reference sequence). The CDR3 loop reads CASTNSGTGRDEQFF. In DNA, the CDR3 is TGTGCCAGCACAAATTCCGGGACAGGGAGGGATGAGCAGTTCTTC.

V usage is TRBV19 and J usage is TRBJ1-2; no clear D gene. The ends were cut back, 5 bases at V and 8 bases at J, with 18 bases in the middle. The CDR3 totals 14 residues. Germline V gives CDR1 LNHDA, CDR2 SQIVND (reference sequence). The CDR3 DNA follows: TGTGCCAGTAGTTCCTCCGGAACCCCGGGGGGCTACACCTTC. Translating it yields CASSSSGTPGGYTF.

The J gene is TRBJ2-2, the V gene TRBV7-9; maybe TRBD1 (6 bases). The CDR3 is 15 residues long. V lost 7 bases and J lost 6, with 18 bases in between. Germline V gene sequence: CDR1 SEHNR, CDR2 FQNEAQ (reference sequence). The CDR3 loop is CASIRWGQGAGELFF. As DNA, the CDR3 is TGTGCCAGCATCCGATGGGGGCAGGGAGCCGGGGAGCTGTTTTTT.

The chain joins TRBV7-2 to TRBJ2-5; the D is unclear. Germline V gives CDR1 SGHTA, CDR2 FQGNSA. Deletions cut 1 base from V and 1 base from J, with 10 bases between. The CDR3 extends over 15 amino acids. DNA of the CDR3: TGTGCCAGCAGCTTAGATATGGGCTTCCAAGAGACCCAGTACTTC. Its protein product is CASSLDMGFQETQYF. Together with reference TRBV7-2 and TRBJ2-5, the CDR3 gives the full variable domain: GAGVSQSPSNKVTEKGKDVELRCDPISGHTALYWYRQSLGQGLEFLIYFQGNSAPDKSGLPSDRFSAERTGGSVSTLTIQRTQQEDSAVYLCASSLDMGFQETQYFGPGTRLLVL.

This clone has only one observation. V is TRBV19 and J is TRBJ1-5; 7 nucleotides align to TRBD1. V shed 5 bases, J shed 5 bases, and the junction held 12 bases outside the gene matches. Germline V lookup: CDR1 LNHDA, CDR2 SQIVND (reference sequence). The CDR3 totals 16 residues. As DNA, the CDR3 is TGTGCCAGTAGTTTTCCTCCGGGACAGAGAGATCAGCCCCAGCATTTT. Translated: CASSFPPGQRDQPQHF.

The chain employs TRBV28 and TRBJ2-3, with a weak D call TRBD1 (6 bases). Germline CDR1 reads MDHEN; CDR2 reads SYDVKM. V was trimmed by 6 bases and J by 0 bases, leaving 22 bases between them. This CDR3 spans 18 amino acids. In DNA form, the CDR3 reads TGTGCCAGCAGCCCTACGCCGGGACAACTCCGGAGCACAGATACGCAGTATTTT. It codes for CASSPTPGQLRSTDTQYF. Supplemented by reference TRBV28 and TRBJ2-3, the full variable domain reads DVKVTQSSRYLVKRTGEKVFLECVQDMDHENMFWYRQDPGLGLRLIYFSYDVKMKEKGDIPEGYSVSREKKERFSLILESASTNQTSMYLCASSPTPGQLRSTDTQYFGPGTRLTVL.